This T cell receptor beta chain was observed in a study of Graves' ophthalmopathy and Graves' hyperthyroidism. Germline V CDR1 and CDR2: LGHNA, YNFKEQ. V lost 6 bases, J lost 2 bases, and 12 bases stayed unmatched. The CDR3 runs 16 residues. This clonotype was seen ten or more times. Amplification targeted the TCR beta CDR3 regions, with RNA transcripts as the source material. The first-round RT-PCR employed HTBI primers together with the Qiagen OneStep RT-PCR kit. A multiplex PCR was then performed as the second round. TCRdb re-analysed the multiplex PCR reads in MiXCR, keeping a single row per CDR3 protein. The profile shows about 410,000 distinct CDR3 sequences, 18% of them singletons.

The sample comprised peripheral blood. The rearrangement joins TRBV4-2 to TRBJ2-7; 8 positions agree with TRBD1. The sequence derives from a woman in her late teens or twenties with Graves' ophthalmopathy. The CDR3 sequence: CASSLRGQAVPYEQYF. The CDR3 nucleotides are TGTGCCAGCAGTCTTAGGGGACAGGCAGTCCCCTACGAGCAGTACTTC.